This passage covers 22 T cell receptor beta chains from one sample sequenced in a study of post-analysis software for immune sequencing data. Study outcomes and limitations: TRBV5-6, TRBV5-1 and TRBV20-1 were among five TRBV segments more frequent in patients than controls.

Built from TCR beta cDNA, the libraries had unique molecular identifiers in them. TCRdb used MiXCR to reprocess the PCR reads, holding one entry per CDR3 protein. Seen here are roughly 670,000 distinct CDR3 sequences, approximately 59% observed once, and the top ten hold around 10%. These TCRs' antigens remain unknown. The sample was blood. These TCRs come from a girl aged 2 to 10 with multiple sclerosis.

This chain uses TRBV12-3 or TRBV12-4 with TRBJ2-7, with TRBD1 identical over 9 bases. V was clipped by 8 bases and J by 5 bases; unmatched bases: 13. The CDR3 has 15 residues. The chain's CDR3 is CASLLGTGYRDEQYF. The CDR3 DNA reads TGTGCCAGCCTCCTAGGGACAGGGTATCGCGACGAGCAGTACTTC.

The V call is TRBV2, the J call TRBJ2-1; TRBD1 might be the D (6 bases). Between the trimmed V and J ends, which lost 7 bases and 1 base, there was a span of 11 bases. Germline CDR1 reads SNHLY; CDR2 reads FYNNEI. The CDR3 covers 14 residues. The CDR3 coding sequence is TGTGCCAGCAAGGGGGACCTGTCCTACAATGAGCAGTTCTTC. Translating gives CASKGDLSYNEQFF. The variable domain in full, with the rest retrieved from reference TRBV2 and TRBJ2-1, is EPEVTQTPSHQVTQMGQEVILRCVPISNHLYFYWYRQILGQKVEFLVSFYNNEISEKSEIFDDQFSVERPDGSNFTLKIRSTKLEDSAMYFCASKGDLSYNEQFFGPGTRLTVL.

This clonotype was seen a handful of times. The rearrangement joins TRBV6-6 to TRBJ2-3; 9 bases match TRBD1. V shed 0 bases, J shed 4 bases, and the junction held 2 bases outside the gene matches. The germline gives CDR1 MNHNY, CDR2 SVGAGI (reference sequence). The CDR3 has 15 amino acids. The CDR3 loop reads CASSYSGQGADTQYF. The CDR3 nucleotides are TGTGCCAGCAGTTACTCGGGACAGGGCGCAGATACGCAGTATTTT.

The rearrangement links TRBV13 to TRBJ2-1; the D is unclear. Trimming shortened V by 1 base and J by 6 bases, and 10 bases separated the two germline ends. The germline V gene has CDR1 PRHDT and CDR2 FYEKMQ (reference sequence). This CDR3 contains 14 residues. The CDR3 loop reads CASSLEGGVNEQFF. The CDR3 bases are TGTGCCAGCAGCTTAGAGGGTGGGGTCAATGAGCAGTTCTTC.

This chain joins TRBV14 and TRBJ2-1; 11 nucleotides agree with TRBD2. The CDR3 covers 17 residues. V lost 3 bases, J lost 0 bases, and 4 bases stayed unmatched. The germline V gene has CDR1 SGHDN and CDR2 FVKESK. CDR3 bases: TGTGCCAGCAGCCAGCTAGCGGGGGGAAGCTCCTACAATGAGCAGTTCTTC. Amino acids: CASSQLAGGSSYNEQFF.

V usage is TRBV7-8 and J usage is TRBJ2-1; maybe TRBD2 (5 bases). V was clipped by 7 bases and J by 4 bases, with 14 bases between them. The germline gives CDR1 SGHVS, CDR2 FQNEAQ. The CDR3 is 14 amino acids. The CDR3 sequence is CASKTTDWYNEQFF. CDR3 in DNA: TGTGCCAGCAAGACTACCGACTGGTACAATGAGCAGTTCTTC. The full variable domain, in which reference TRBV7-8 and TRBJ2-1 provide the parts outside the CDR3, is GAGVSQSPRYKVAKRGQDVALRCDPISGHVSLFWYQQALGQGPEFLTYFQNEAQLDKSGLPSDRFFAERPEGSVSTLKIQRTQQEDSAVYLCASKTTDWYNEQFFGPGTRLTVL.

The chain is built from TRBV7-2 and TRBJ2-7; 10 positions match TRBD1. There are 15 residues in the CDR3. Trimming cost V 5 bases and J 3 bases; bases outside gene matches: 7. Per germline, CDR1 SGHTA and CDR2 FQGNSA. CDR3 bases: TGTGCCAGCAGCATGGCCGGGACAGGGGACTACGAGCAGTACTTC. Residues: CASSMAGTGDYEQYF.

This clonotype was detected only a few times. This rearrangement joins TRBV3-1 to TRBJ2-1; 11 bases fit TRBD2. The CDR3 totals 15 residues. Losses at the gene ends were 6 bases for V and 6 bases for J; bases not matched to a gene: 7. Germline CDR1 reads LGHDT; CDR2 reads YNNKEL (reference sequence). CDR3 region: CASRTSGGVINEQFF. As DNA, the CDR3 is TGTGCCAGCAGAACTAGCGGGGGCGTTATCAATGAGCAGTTCTTC.

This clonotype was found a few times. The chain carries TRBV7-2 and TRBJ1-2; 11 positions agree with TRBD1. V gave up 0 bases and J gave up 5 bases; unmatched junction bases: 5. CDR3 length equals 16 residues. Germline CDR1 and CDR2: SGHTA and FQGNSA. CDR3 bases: TGTGCCAGCAGCTTAGCCACCGGGACAGGGGGTTATGGCTACACCTTC. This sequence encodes CASSLATGTGGYGYTF.

CDR3 sequence reads: CASSYPNPNARTTDTQYF. CDR3 coding DNA: TGTGCCAGCAGTTACCCGAACCCGAACGCTCGGACCACAGATACGCAGTATTTT. The chain uses TRBV6-2 or TRBV6-3 and TRBJ2-3; D not resolved. CDR3 length equals 18 residues. The germline V and J ends were trimmed by 2 bases and 2 bases, with 20 bases remaining between them. Germline values: CDR1 MNHEY, CDR2 SVGEGT.

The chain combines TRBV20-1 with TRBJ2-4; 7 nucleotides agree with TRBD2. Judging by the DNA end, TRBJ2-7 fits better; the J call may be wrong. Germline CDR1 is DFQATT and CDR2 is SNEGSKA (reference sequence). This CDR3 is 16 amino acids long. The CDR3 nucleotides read TGCAGTGCTAGAGACCCGGGAACGGGAGGTCCCTACGAGCAGTACTTC. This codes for CSARDPGTGGPYEQYF.

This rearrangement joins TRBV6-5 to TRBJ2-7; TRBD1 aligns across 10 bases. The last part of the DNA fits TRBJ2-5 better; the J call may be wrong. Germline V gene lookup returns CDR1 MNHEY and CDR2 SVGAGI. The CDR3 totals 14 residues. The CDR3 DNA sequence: TGTGCCAGCAGTTACACGGGACAGGGGGAGACCCAGTACTTC. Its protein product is CASSYTGQGETQYF.

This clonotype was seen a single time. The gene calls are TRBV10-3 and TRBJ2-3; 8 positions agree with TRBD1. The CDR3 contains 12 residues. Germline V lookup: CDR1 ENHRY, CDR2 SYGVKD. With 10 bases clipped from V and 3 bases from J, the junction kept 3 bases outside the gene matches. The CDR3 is CATTGVTDTQYF. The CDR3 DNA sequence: TGTGCCACGACAGGGGTAACAGATACGCAGTATTTT.

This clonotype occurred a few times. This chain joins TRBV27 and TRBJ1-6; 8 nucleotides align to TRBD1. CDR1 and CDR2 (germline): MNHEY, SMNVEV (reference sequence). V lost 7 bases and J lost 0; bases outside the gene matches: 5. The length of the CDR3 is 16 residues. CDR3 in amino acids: CASTRTGLSYNSPLHF. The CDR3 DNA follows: TGTGCCAGCACCCGGACAGGGCTCTCCTATAATTCACCCCTCCACTTT.

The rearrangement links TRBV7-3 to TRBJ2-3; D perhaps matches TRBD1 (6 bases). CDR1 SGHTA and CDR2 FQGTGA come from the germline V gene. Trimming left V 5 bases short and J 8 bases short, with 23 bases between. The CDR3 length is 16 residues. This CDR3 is CASSPHGGLGGGTQYF. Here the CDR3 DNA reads TGTGCCAGCAGCCCACACGGTGGGCTAGGGGGTGGTACGCAGTATTTT.

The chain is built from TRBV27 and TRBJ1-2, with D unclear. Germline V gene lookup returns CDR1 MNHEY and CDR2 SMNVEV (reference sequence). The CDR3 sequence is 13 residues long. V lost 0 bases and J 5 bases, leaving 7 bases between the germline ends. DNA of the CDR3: TGTGCCAGCAGTTTATCACCATCATATGGCTACACCTTC. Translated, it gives CASSLSPSYGYTF.

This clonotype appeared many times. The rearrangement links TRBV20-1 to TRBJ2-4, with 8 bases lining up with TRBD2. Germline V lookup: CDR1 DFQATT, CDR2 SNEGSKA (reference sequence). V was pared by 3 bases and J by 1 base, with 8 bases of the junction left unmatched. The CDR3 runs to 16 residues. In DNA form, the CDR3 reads TGCAGTGCTAGCCACAGCGGGAGCCTCGCCAAAAACATTCAGTACTTC. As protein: CSASHSGSLAKNIQYF.

The CDR3 DNA reads as TGCAGCGTTGATGAAGGGGATACGCAGTATTTT. It is translated as CSVDEGDTQYF. V gene TRBV29-1 combines with J gene TRBJ2-3; no reliable D call. Germline V gene data show CDR1 as SQVTM and CDR2 as ANQGSEA. V gave up 3 bases and J gave up 6 bases, with 7 bases separating them. The CDR3 has 11 residues.

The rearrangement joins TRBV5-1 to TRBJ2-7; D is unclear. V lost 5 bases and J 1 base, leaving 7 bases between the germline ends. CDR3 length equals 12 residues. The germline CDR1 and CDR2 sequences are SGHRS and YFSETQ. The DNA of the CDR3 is TGCGCCAGCAGATCACAGTCCTACGAGCAGTACTTC. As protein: CASRSQSYEQYF.

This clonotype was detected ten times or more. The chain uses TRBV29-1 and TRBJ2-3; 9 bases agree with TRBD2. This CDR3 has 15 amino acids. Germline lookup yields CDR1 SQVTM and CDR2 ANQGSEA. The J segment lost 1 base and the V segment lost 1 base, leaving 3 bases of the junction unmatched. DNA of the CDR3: TGCAGCGTTGAAGGTGCTAGCGGGGGCACAGATACGCAGTATTTT. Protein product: CSVEGASGGTDTQYF.

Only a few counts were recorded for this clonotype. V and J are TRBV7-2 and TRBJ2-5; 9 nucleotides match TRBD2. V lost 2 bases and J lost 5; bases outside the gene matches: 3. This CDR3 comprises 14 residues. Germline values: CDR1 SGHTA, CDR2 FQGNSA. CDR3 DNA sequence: TGTGCCAGCAGCTTAAAGCGGGGGGCCGAGACCCAGTACTTC. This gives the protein CASSLKRGAETQYF. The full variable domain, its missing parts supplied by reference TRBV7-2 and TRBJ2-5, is GAGVSQSPSNKVTEKGKDVELRCDPISGHTALYWYRQSLGQGLEFLIYFQGNSAPDKSGLPSDRFSAERTGGSVSTLTIQRTQQEDSAVYLCASSLKRGAETQYFGPGTRLLVL.

CDR3 DNA: TGTGCCAGCAGTTACTCCCCCAGGGGGAGCGGATCACCCCTCCACTTT. This codes for CASSYSPRGSGSPLHF. The chain carries TRBV6-5 and TRBJ1-6, with 7 bases identical to TRBD1. Trimming took 0 bases from V and 10 from J; bases not matched to a gene: 9. The CDR3 is 16 residues long. The germline V gene has CDR1 MNHEY and CDR2 SVGAGI.